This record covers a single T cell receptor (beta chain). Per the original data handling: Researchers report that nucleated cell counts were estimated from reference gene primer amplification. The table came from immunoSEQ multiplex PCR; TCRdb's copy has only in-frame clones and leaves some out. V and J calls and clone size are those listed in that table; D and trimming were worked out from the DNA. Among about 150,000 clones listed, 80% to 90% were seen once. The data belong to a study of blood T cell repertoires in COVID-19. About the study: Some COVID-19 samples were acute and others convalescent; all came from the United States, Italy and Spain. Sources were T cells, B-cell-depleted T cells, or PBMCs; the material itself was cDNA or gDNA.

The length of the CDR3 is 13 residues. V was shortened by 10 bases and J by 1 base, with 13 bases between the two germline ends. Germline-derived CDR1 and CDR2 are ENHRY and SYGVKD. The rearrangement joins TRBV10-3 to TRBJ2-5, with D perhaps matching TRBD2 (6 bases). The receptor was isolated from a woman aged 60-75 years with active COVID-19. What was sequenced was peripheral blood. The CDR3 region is CATGAATQETQYF. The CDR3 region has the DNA TGTGCCACGGGAGCGGCGACCCAAGAGACCCAGTACTTC.